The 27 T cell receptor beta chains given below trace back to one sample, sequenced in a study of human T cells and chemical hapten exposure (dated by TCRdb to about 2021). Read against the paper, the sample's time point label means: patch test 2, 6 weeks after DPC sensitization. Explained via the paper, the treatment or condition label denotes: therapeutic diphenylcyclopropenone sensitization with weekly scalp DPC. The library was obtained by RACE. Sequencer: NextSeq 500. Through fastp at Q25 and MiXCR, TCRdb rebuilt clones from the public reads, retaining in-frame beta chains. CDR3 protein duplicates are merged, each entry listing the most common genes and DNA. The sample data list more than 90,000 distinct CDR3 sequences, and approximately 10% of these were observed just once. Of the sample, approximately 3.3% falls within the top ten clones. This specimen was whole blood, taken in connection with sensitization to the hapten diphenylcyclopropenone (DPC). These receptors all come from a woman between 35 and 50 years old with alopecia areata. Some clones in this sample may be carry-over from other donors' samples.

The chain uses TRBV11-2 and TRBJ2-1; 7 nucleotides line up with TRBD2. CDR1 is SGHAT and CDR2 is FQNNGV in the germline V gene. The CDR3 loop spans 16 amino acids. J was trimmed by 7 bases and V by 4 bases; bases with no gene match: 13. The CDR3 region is CASSSLLAGSGNEQFF. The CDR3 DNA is TGTGCCAGCAGCTCCCTGTTAGCGGGCTCCGGAAATGAGCAGTTCTTC.

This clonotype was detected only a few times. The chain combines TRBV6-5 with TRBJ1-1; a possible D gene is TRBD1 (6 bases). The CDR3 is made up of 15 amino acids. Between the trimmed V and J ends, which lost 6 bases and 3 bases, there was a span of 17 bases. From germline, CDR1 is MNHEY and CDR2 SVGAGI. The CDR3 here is CASSPRGAGDTEAFF. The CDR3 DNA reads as TGTGCCAGCAGCCCACGGGGGGCAGGGGACACTGAAGCTTTCTTT.

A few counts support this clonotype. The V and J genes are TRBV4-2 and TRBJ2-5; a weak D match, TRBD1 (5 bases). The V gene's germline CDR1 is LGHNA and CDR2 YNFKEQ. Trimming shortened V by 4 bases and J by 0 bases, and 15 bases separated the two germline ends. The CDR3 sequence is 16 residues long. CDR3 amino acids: CASSPHPDTYQETQYF. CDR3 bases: TGTGCCAGCAGCCCCCACCCGGACACCTACCAAGAGACCCAGTACTTC.

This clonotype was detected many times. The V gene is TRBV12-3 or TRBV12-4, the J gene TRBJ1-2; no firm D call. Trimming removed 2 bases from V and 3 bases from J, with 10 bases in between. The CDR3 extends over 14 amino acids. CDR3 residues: CASSLNMAYYGYTF. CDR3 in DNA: TGTGCCAGCAGTTTAAATATGGCGTACTATGGCTACACCTTC.

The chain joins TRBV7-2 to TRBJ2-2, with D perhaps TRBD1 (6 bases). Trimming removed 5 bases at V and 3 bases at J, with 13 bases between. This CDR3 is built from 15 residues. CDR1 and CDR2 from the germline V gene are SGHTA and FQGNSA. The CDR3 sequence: CASSTLTGYTGELFF. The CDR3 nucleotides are TGTGCCAGCAGCACACTGACAGGTTACACCGGGGAGCTGTTTTTT.

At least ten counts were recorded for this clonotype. The CDR3 nucleotides read TGCAGCGTTGACCGGGGACAGGGTAGTAACGAGCAGTACTTC. Its translation is CSVDRGQGSNEQYF. The chain combines TRBV29-1 with TRBJ2-7; 9 bases are shared with TRBD1. The CDR3 contains 14 residues. Germline V CDR1 and CDR2: SQVTM, ANQGSEA. Germline trimming cut 3 bases from V and 5 bases from J; bases unmatched to any gene: 8.

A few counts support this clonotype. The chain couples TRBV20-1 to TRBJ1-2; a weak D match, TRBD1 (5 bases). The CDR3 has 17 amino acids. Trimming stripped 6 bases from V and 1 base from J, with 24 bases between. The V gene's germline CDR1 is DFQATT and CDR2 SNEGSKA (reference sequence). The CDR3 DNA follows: TGCAGTGCCCCGGGCGGGGCAGGTTCTCCCCTTAACTATGGCTACACCTTC. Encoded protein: CSAPGGAGSPLNYGYTF.

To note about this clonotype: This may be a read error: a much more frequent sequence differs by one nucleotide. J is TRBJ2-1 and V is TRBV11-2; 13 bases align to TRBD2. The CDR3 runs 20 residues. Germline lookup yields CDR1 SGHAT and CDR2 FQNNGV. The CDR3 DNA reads TGTGCCAACAGCTTAGGGACCGGGACTAGCGGGAAGGGGATCTACAATGAGCAGTTCTTC. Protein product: CANSLGTGTSGKGIYNEQFF. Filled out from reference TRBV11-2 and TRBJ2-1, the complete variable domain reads EAGVAQSPRYKIIEKRQSVAFWCNPISGHATLYWYQQILGQGPKLLIQFQNNGVVDDSQLPKDRFSAERLKGVDSTLKIQPAKLEDSAVYLCANSLGTGTSGKGIYNEQFFGPGTRLTVL.

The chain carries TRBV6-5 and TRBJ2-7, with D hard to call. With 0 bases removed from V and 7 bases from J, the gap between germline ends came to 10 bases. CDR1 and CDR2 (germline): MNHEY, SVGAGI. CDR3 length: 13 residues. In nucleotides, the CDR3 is TGTGCCAGCAGTTACTCGAGGCAGACGGAGCAGTACTTC. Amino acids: CASSYSRQTEQYF.

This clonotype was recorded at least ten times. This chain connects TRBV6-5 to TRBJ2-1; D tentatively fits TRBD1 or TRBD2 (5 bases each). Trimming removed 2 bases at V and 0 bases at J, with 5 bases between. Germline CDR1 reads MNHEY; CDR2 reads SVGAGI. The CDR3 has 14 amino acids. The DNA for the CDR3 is TGTGCCAGCAGTTACGGGGGCTCCTACAATGAGCAGTTCTTC. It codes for CASSYGGSYNEQFF.

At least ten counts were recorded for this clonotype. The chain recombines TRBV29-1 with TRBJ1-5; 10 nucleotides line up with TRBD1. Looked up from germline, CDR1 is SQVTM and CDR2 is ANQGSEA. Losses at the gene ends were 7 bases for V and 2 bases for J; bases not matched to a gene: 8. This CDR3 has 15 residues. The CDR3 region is CSAGDRGAGNQPQHF. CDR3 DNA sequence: TGCAGCGCAGGGGACAGGGGAGCGGGCAATCAGCCCCAGCATTTT.

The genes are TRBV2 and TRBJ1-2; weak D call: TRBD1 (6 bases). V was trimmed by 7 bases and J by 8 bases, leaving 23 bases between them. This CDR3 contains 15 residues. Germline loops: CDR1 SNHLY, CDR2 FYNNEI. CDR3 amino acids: CASTQLGGVGRGYTF. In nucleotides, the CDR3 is TGTGCCAGCACCCAATTGGGGGGCGTAGGCCGCGGCTACACCTTC. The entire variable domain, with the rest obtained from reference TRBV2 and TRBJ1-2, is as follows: EPEVTQTPSHQVTQMGQEVILRCVPISNHLYFYWYRQILGQKVEFLVSFYNNEISEKSEIFDDQFSVERPDGSNFTLKIRSTKLEDSAMYFCASTQLGGVGRGYTFGSGTRLTVV.

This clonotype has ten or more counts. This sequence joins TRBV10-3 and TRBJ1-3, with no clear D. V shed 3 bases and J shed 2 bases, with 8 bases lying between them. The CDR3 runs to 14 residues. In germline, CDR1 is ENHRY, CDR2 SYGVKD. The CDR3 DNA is TGTGCCATCAGTGAAGGCAGTACTGGAAACACCATATATTTT. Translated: CAISEGSTGNTIYF.

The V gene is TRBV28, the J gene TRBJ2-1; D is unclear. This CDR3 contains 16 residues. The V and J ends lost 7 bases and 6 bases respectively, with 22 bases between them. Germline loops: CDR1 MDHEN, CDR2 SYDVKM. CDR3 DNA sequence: TGTGCCAGCAAGCCATTTGTGTCGGGCACCTTCAATGAGCAGTTCTTC. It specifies CASKPFVSGTFNEQFF.

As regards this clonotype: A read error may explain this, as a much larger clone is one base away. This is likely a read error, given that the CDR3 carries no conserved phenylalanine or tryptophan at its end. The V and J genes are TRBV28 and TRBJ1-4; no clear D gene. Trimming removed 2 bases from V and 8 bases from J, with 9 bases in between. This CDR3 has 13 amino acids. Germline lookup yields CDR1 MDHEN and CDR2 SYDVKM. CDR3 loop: CASSLGFNEKLFY. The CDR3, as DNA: TGTGCCAGCAGTTTAGGATTCAACGAAAAACTGTTTTAT.

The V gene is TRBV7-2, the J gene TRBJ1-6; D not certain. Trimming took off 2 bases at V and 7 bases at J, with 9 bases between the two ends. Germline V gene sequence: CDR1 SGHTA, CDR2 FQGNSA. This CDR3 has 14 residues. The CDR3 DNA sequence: TGTGCCAGCAGCTTACGGCTCCAGAATTCACCCCTCCACTTT. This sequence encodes CASSLRLQNSPLHF.

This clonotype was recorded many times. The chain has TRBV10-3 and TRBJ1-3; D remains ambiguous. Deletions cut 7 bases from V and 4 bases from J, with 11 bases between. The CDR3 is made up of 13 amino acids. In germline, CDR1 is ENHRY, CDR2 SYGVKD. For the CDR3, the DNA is TGTGCCATCACCATCGGACGGGGAAACACCATATATTTT. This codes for CAITIGRGNTIYF.

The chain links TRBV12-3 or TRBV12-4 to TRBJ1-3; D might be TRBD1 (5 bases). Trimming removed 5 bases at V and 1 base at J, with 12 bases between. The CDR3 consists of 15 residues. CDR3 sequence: CASSPLSGSGNTIYF. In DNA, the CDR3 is TGTGCCAGCAGTCCCCTTTCAGGGTCTGGAAACACCATATATTTT.

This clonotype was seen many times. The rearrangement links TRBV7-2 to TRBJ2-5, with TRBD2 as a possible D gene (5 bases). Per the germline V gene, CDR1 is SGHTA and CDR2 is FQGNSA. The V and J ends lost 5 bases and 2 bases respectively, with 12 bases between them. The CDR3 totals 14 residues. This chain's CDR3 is CASSPRSGQETQYF. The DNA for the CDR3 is TGTGCCAGCAGCCCCCGTTCGGGGCAAGAGACCCAGTACTTC.

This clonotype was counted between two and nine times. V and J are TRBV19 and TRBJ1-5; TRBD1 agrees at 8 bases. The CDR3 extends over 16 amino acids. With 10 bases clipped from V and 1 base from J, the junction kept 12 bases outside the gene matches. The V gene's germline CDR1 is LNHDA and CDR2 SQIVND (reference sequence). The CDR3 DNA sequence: TGTGCCATTTCCCGGACAGGGATGGGGAGCAATCAGCCCCAGCATTTT. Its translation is CAISRTGMGSNQPQHF.

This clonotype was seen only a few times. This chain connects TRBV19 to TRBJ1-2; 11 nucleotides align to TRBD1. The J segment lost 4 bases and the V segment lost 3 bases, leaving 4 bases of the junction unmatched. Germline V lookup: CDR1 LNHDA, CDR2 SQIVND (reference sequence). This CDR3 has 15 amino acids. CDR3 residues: CASSMGQGDAYGYTF. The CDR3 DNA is TGTGCCAGTAGTATGGGACAGGGGGATGCCTATGGCTACACCTTC.

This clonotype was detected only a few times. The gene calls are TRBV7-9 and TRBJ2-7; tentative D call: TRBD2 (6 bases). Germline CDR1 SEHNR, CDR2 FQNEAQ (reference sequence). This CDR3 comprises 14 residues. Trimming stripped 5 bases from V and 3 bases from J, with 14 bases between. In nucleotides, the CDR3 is TGTGCCAGCAGCCCTCTTGGGACTCTCTACGAGCAGTACTTC. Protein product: CASSPLGTLYEQYF.

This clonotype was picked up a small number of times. Here the CDR3 reads CASSLDGRRDTGELFF. As DNA, the CDR3 is TGTGCCAGCAGCTTAGACGGGAGGCGGGACACCGGGGAGCTGTTTTTT. The genes are TRBV7-2 and TRBJ2-2; TRBD2 matches at 7 bases. This CDR3 has 16 amino acids. Trimming at V came to 1 base and at J to 3 bases, leaving 5 bases not matched to a gene. Germline CDR1 SGHTA, CDR2 FQGNSA.

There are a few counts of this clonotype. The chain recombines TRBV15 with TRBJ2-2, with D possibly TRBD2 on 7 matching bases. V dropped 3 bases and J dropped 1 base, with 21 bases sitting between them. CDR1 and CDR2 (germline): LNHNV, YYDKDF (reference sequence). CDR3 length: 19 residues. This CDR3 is CATSSPGGKRGKNTGELFF. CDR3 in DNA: TGTGCCACCAGCAGCCCGGGAGGAAAGAGGGGGAAGAACACCGGGGAGCTGTTTTTT.

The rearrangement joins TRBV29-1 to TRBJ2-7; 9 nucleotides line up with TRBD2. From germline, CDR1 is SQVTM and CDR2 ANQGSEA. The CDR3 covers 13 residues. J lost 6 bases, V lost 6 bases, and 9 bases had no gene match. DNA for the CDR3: TGCAGCGTCTCGGGGCTAGCGGGAACCGAGCAGTACTTC. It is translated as CSVSGLAGTEQYF.

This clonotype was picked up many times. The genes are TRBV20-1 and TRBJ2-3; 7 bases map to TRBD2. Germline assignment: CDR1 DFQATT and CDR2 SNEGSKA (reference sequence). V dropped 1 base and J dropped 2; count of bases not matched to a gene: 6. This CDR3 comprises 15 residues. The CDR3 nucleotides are TGCAGTGCTAGAGCCAGCGGGACCTCCACAGATACGCAGTATTTT. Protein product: CSARASGTSTDTQYF.

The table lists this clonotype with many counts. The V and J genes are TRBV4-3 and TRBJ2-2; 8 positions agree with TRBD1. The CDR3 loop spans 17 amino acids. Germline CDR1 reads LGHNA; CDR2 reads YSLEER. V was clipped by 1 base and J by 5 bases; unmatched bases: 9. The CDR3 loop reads CASSQGAQGAGTGELFF. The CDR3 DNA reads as TGCGCCAGCAGCCAAGGCGCTCAGGGGGCAGGGACCGGGGAGCTGTTTTTT.